This T cell receptor (beta chain) was sequenced during a study of blood T cells in healthy people across ages. This clonotype was seen a handful of times. The use of a sample-barcoded 5' primer and a J-beta primer mix characterized a second PCR of roughly 7 to 11 cycles. Each CDR3 protein is one row after TCRdb ran MiXCR on the 5' RACE reads. Among about 640,000 distinct CDR3 sequences listed, about 30% were seen once. Trimming left V 6 bases short and J 11 bases short, with 16 bases between. Germline-derived CDR1 and CDR2 are MNHEY and SVGEGT. The CDR3 is made up of 12 amino acids. Sequenced sample: blood. V and J are TRBV6-2 or TRBV6-3 and TRBJ2-5; D is undetermined. The TCR comes from a woman older than 75 in good health. The CDR3 DNA reads TGTGCCAGCAGCGGCGTGAGCCCTAAGCAGTACTTC. It codes for CASSGVSPKQYF.